The 30 T cell receptor beta chains in this list originate from one sample, sequenced in a study of T-cell reconstitution after alpha-beta-depleted transplantation in children. Unique molecular identifiers were incorporated during preparation of the TCRbeta library. TCRdb passed the PCR reads through MiXCR, listing each CDR3 protein once. The profile shows some 520,000 distinct CDR3 sequences, 32% of them singletons. Sequenced here: PBMCs from the stem cell graft donor, sampled from the stem cell graft. The receptors shown here come from a human donor who donated a stem cell graft to a child with aplastic anemia.

V is TRBV7-2 and J is TRBJ2-1; the D is unclear. CDR1 is SGHTA and CDR2 is FQGNSA in the germline V gene. The ends were cut back, 1 base at V and 7 bases at J, with 11 bases in the middle. This CDR3 has 14 amino acids. The CDR3 DNA reads as TGTGCCAGCAGCTTAGAAGCTCCCTCGAATGAGCAGTTCTTC. Amino acid sequence: CASSLEAPSNEQFF.

The genes are TRBV7-9 and TRBJ1-1; no definite D call. Trimming removed 1 base at V and 0 bases at J, with 15 bases between. This CDR3 is 17 amino acids long. Germline V CDR1 and CDR2: SEHNR, FQNEAQ (reference sequence). In DNA form, the CDR3 reads TGTGCCAGCAGCTTAGGAGGGTTAGGGTTTATGAACACTGAAGCTTTCTTT. As protein: CASSLGGLGFMNTEAFF.

This clonotype was picked up a small number of times. This sequence joins TRBV20-1 and TRBJ1-4; 7 bases agree with TRBD1. V dropped 0 bases and J dropped 0; count of bases not matched to a gene: 4. Germline-derived CDR1 and CDR2 are DFQATT and SNEGSKA (reference sequence). CDR3 length equals 16 residues. This CDR3 reads CSARDGTVTTNEKLFF. The DNA of the CDR3 is TGCAGTGCTAGAGATGGGACAGTCACAACTAATGAAAAACTGTTTTTT.

This clonotype was counted between two and nine times. The V call is TRBV2, the J call TRBJ1-5; D unclear. Germline assignment: CDR1 SNHLY and CDR2 FYNNEI. The CDR3 covers 13 residues. V shed 6 bases and J shed 0 bases, with 6 bases lying between them. The CDR3 DNA reads as TGTGCCAGCAGCGCTGATAGCAATCAGCCCCAGCATTTT. Protein sequence: CASSADSNQPQHF.

The CDR3, as DNA: TGTGCCATCAGTGGAAAACAGGCCTACGAGCAGTACTTC. Translation gives CAISGKQAYEQYF. The chain combines TRBV10-3 with TRBJ2-7; the D gene is possibly TRBD1 (5 bases). The CDR3 is made up of 13 amino acids. Germline values: CDR1 ENHRY, CDR2 SYGVKD. Deletions cut 4 bases from V and 2 bases from J, with 9 bases between.

The V and J genes are TRBV6-2 or TRBV6-3 and TRBJ2-1; 7 bases align to TRBD1. Germline loops: CDR1 MNHEY, CDR2 SVGEGT. CDR3 length: 16 amino acids. J gave up 3 bases and V 11 bases, and 16 bases lay outside the gene matches. Here the CDR3 DNA reads TGTGCCTCAACAACCGCTCCGGGACAGAGCTACAATGAGCAGTTCTTC. Amino acid sequence: CASTTAPGQSYNEQFF.

This chain joins TRBV15 and TRBJ2-1; 9 bases fit TRBD2. CDR1 is LNHNV, CDR2 YYDKDF, per germline (reference sequence). The junction had 3 bases not matched to a gene; V was cut back by 0 bases and J by 15 bases. The CDR3 contains 12 residues. The CDR3 is CATSREGREGFF. The CDR3, as DNA: TGTGCCACCAGCAGAGAGGGGCGGGAGGGGTTCTTC.

This clonotype has just a few counts. In DNA, the CDR3 is TGCAGTGGGAAACTAGCGGGGATCTACAATGAGCAGTTCTTC. Protein sequence: CSGKLAGIYNEQFF. This chain links TRBV20-1 with TRBJ2-1; 10 nucleotides match TRBD2. The CDR3 length is 14 residues. Trimming cost V 7 bases and J 3 bases; bases outside gene matches: 6. CDR1 and CDR2 from the germline V gene are DFQATT and SNEGSKA (reference sequence).

The V call is TRBV7-2, the J call TRBJ2-3; 13 bases are a match to TRBD2. V was clipped by 5 bases and J by 6 bases; unmatched bases: 5. The germline CDR1 and CDR2 sequences are SGHTA and FQGNSA. This CDR3 has 15 residues. In DNA form, the CDR3 reads TGTGCCAGCAGCAGTGGACTAGCGGGAGATGATACGCAGTATTTT. This codes for CASSSGLAGDDTQYF.

There are a few counts of this clonotype. The J gene is TRBJ2-7, the V gene TRBV28; the D gene is possibly TRBD2 (6 bases). The germline gives CDR1 MDHEN, CDR2 SYDVKM. Trimming took 5 bases from V and 6 from J, leaving 17 bases between them. The CDR3 contains 14 residues. The CDR3 sequence is CASSLPGGGGEQYF. CDR3 nucleotide sequence: TGTGCCAGCAGTCTCCCCGGGGGAGGTGGCGAGCAGTACTTC.

The chain has TRBV11-3 and TRBJ2-5, with D perhaps assigned TRBD1 or TRBD2 (5 bases each). Deletions cut 11 bases from V and 5 bases from J, with 21 bases between. CDR3 length: 14 amino acids. Germline assignment: CDR1 SGHNT and CDR2 YENEEA. The CDR3 region has the DNA TGTGCCTGCCGACGGGGCCCCGCGCGCGAGACCCAGTACTTC. Translation: CACRRGPARETQYF.

V and J are TRBV7-2 and TRBJ2-3, with TRBD2 matching over 10 bases. The CDR3 extends over 16 amino acids. The germline CDR1 and CDR2 sequences are SGHTA and FQGNSA. V shed 5 bases and J 7 bases; nucleotides not matched to a gene: 12. The CDR3 here is CASSLQASGSGYTQYF. CDR3 DNA: TGTGCCAGCAGCCTGCAGGCTAGCGGGAGCGGTTATACGCAGTATTTT.

The chain recombines TRBV28 with TRBJ1-5; 7 nucleotides match TRBD1. The V gene end was trimmed by 4 bases and the J gene end by 2 bases; junction bases not matched to a gene: 5. CDR3 length: 15 amino acids. Germline V gene data show CDR1 as MDHEN and CDR2 as SYDVKM. CDR3 protein: CASSSPGGGNQPQHF. In nucleotides, the CDR3 is TGTGCCAGCAGTTCGCCAGGGGGTGGCAATCAGCCCCAGCATTTT.

This clonotype came up a few times. The V call is TRBV7-3, the J call TRBJ2-1; D is tentatively TRBD1 or TRBD2 (5 bases each). Looked up from germline, CDR1 is SGHTA and CDR2 is FQGTGA. The CDR3 loop spans 14 amino acids. The V end was cut by 1 base, the J end by 7 bases, with 11 bases between. The CDR3 DNA sequence: TGTGCCAGCAGCTTAAGTGGGGGTGCGAATGAGCAGTTCTTC. It is translated as CASSLSGGANEQFF.

The sample holds a few counts of this clonotype. V is TRBV7-9 and J is TRBJ2-5; D perhaps matches TRBD2 (5 bases). CDR1 is SEHNR, CDR2 FQNEAQ, per germline (reference sequence). The V and J ends lost 3 bases and 3 bases respectively, with 14 bases between them. This CDR3 is 15 amino acids long. CDR3 DNA sequence: TGTGCCAGCAGCTTTTTAGCGCGGATTGAAGAGACCCAGTACTTC. Protein sequence: CASSFLARIEETQYF.

The chain has TRBV12-3 or TRBV12-4 and TRBJ2-7; D not certain. The V end lost 6 bases, the J end lost 4 bases, and 7 bases lay between the germline ends. This CDR3 region has 11 residues. The CDR3 nucleotides are TGTGCCAGCAGCCGTGATTACGAGCAGTACGTC. Translated: CASSRDYEQYV.

This chain joins TRBV12-3 or TRBV12-4 and TRBJ1-2; TRBD1 is a possible D gene (5 bases). This CDR3 spans 13 amino acids. The V gene lost 2 bases and the J gene lost 7 bases, with 11 bases spanning the gap. The CDR3: CASSLPGLSGYTF. The DNA of the CDR3 is TGTGCCAGCAGTTTACCGGGACTCTCTGGCTACACCTTC.

The genes are TRBV12-3 or TRBV12-4 and TRBJ1-2, with D hard to call. The CDR3 is 11 amino acids. Trimming removed 3 bases at V and 14 bases at J, with 13 bases between. The CDR3 region has the DNA TGTGCCAGCAGTTTTTCGGCGTCGAGGACCTTC. Translated: CASSFSASRTF.

The chain recombines TRBV9 with TRBJ2-1; TRBD2 agrees at 11 bases. After removal of 0 bases from V and 6 bases from J, the junction contained 8 bases not matched to a gene. The CDR3 runs 17 residues. Looked up from germline, CDR1 is SGDLS and CDR2 is YYNGEE. DNA for the CDR3: TGTGCCAGCAGCGTAGCTTCGGGGCTAGCGGGAGGCAATGAGCAGTTCTTC. Translated: CASSVASGLAGGNEQFF.

The chain employs TRBV7-2 and TRBJ2-5; D is possibly TRBD1 or TRBD2 (7 bases each). Germline values: CDR1 SGHTA, CDR2 FQGNSA. V was trimmed by 3 bases and J by 10 bases, leaving 18 bases between them. CDR3 length: 14 amino acids. The CDR3 loop reads CASSFRGGARGQYF. The CDR3 nucleotides are TGTGCCAGCAGCTTCAGGGGGGGGGCTCGAGGCCAGTACTTC.

This clonotype was recorded a few times. The CDR3 region is CSGGQFSHEQFF. The CDR3 DNA sequence: TGCAGCGGGGGACAGTTTTCGCATGAGCAGTTCTTC. The V gene is TRBV29-1, the J gene TRBJ2-1, with 7 bases fitting TRBD1. CDR1 is SQVTM and CDR2 is ANQGSEA in the germline V gene. The J segment lost 8 bases and the V segment lost 7 bases, leaving 8 bases of the junction unmatched. The CDR3 has 12 residues.

CDR3 residues: CASRITVNTEAFF. DNA of the CDR3: TGTGCCAGTAGAATCACAGTGAACACTGAAGCTTTCTTT. The J gene is TRBJ1-1, the V gene TRBV19; D uncertain. Trimming removed 6 bases from V and 0 bases from J, with 8 bases in between. Looked up from germline, CDR1 is LNHDA and CDR2 is SQIVND (reference sequence). CDR3 length equals 13 residues.

The chain employs TRBV7-2 and TRBJ1-2; 10 bases fit TRBD1. V shed 5 bases and J 5 bases; nucleotides not matched to a gene: 5. The CDR3 consists of 14 residues. Germline V gene sequence: CDR1 SGHTA, CDR2 FQGNSA. CDR3 in DNA: TGTGCCAGCAGCACCGGGACAGGGGCATATGGCTACACCTTC. Translation gives CASSTGTGAYGYTF.

The V gene is TRBV19, the J gene TRBJ1-1, with 7 bases lining up with TRBD1. CDR1 and CDR2 from the germline V gene are LNHDA and SQIVND (reference sequence). J lost 5 bases, V lost 10 bases, and 10 bases had no gene match. The CDR3 runs 13 residues. The CDR3: CAISSGGQTEAFF. The CDR3 DNA is TGTGCCATCTCGAGCGGGGGACAGACTGAAGCTTTCTTT.

This chain connects TRBV29-1 to TRBJ1-2; 7 positions match TRBD1. Per germline, CDR1 SQVTM and CDR2 ANQGSEA. V shed 4 bases, J shed 2 bases, and the junction held 10 bases outside the gene matches. The CDR3 consists of 15 residues. The CDR3 sequence: CSVGPGGDRNYGYTF. CDR3 sequence (DNA): TGCAGCGTTGGCCCAGGGGGGGACCGAAACTATGGCTACACCTTC.

The genes are TRBV6-5 and TRBJ2-1; either TRBD1 or TRBD2 may fit D (5 bases each). V gave up 4 bases and J gave up 13 bases, with 20 bases separating them. Germline values: CDR1 MNHEY, CDR2 SVGAGI. The CDR3 loop spans 14 amino acids. The CDR3 nucleotides are TGTGCCAGCAGTTCCTACTCTAGGGGCGGGCGCCAGTTCTTC. It specifies CASSSYSRGGRQFF.

This clonotype appeared a single time. The genes are TRBV12-3 or TRBV12-4 and TRBJ1-4; TRBD1 is a possible D gene (6 bases). Trimming removed 7 bases at V and 7 bases at J, with 13 bases between. The CDR3 is 13 amino acids. In DNA, the CDR3 is TGTGCCAGCAATACACAGGGAGGTGAAAAACTGTTTTTT. Amino acids: CASNTQGGEKLFF.

The chain is built from TRBV20-1 and TRBJ2-7; D possibly corresponds to TRBD2 (5 bases). CDR1 is DFQATT, CDR2 SNEGSKA, per germline (reference sequence). Trimming shortened V by 0 bases and J by 3 bases, and 12 bases separated the two germline ends. CDR3 length: 14 residues. The CDR3 coding sequence is TGCAGTGCTAGAGATCCGAAGCGGTACTACGAGCAGTACTTC. It yields the protein CSARDPKRYYEQYF.

The rearrangement uses TRBV7-9 and TRBJ1-1; D perhaps matches TRBD1 (5 bases). The V gene's germline CDR1 is SEHNR and CDR2 FQNEAQ (reference sequence). There are 14 residues in the CDR3. V was shortened by 1 base and J by 7 bases, with 13 bases between the two germline ends. The CDR3 region is CASSLGLGDREAFF. As DNA, the CDR3 is TGTGCCAGCAGCTTAGGATTAGGGGACCGTGAAGCTTTCTTT.

This clonotype was recorded a few times. This sequence joins TRBV18 and TRBJ2-7; a weak D match, TRBD2 (6 bases). CDR3 size: 14 residues. V dropped 4 bases and J dropped 4 bases, with 14 bases sitting between them. Germline CDR1 is KGHSH and CDR2 is LQKENI. The CDR3 reads CASSLGGDEYEQYV. DNA of the CDR3: TGTGCCAGCTCACTCGGCGGGGACGAGTACGAGCAGTACGTC.